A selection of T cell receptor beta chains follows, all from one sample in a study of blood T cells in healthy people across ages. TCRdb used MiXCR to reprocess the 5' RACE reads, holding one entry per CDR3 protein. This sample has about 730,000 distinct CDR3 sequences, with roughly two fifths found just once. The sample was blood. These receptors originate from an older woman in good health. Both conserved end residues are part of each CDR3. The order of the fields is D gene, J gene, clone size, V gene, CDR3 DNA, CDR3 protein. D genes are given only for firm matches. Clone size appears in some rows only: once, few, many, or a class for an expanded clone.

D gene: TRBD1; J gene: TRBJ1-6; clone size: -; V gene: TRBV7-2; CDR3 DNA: TGCGCCAGCAGCCCACAGGGGGCGAATTCACCCCTCCACTTT; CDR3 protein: CASSPQGANSPLHF
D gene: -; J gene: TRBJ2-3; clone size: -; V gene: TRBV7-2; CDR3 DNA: TGTGCCAGCAGCTTAGCCCGTGCAGGGGCAGATACGCAGTATTTT; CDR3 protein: CASSLARAGADTQYF
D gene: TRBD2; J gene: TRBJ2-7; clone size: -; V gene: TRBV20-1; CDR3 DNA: TGCAGTGCTGAAACTTCTAGCGGAGGAAAATACGAGCAGTACTTC; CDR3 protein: CSAETSSGGKYEQYF
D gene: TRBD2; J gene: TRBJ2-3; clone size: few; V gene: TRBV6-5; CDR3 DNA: TGTGCCAGCAGTTACTCTAGCGGGAGAGGGTATACGCAGTATTTT; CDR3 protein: CASSYSSGRGYTQYF
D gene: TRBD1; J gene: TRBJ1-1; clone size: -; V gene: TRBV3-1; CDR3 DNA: TGTGCCAGCAGCCAGCCGGGACAGGTGAACACTGAAGCTTTCTTT; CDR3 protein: CASSQPGQVNTEAFF
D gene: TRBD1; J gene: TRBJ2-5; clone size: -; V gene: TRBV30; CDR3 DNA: TGTGCCTGGAGCGTAGGACAGGGGAAGTTGGAGACCCAGTACTTC; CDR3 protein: CAWSVGQGKLETQYF
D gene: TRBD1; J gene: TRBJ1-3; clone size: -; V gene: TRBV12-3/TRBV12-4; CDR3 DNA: TGTGCCAGCAGTGATACAGGGGATCCTGGAAACACCATATATTTT; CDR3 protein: CASSDTGDPGNTIYF
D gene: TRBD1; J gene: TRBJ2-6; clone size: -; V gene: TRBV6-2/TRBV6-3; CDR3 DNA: TGTGCCAGCAGACAGACAGGGAACCGAAACTCTGGGGCCAACGTCCTGACTTTC; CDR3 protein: CASRQTGNRNSGANVLTF
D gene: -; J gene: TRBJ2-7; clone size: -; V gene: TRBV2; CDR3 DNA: TGTGCCAGCAGTAGGAGCTCCTACGGGCAGTACTTC; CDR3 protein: CASSRSSYGQYF
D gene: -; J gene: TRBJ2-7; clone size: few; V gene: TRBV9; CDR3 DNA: TGTGCCAGCAGCTCCGGGGGCGGGGGAACCTACGAGCAGTACTTC; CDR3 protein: CASSSGGGGTYEQYF
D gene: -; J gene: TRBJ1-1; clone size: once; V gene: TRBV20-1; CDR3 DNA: TGCAGTGGTCTTTTTACACCTCAAGACACTGAAGCTTTCTTT; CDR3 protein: CSGLFTPQDTEAFF
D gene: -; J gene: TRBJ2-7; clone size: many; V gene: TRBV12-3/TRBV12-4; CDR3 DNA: TGTGCCAGCAGTTTGGGACCAACGCTCTACGAGCAGTACTTC; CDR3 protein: CASSLGPTLYEQYF
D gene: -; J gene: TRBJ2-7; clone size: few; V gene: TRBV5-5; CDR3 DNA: TGTGCCAGCAGCGCGACGATGAACTACGAGCAGTACTTC; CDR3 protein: CASSATMNYEQYF
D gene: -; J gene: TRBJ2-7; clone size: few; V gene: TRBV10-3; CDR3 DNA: TGTGCCATCAGTCCGGGGACTCTGAGCTCCTACGAGCAGTACTTC; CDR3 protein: CAISPGTLSSYEQYF
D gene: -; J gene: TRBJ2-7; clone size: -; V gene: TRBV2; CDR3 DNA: TGTGCCGGCAGAACCAGGACAGCATTCTACGAGCAGTACTTC; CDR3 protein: CAGRTRTAFYEQYF
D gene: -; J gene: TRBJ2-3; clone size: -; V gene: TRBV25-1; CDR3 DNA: TGTGCCAGCACAAAGGTAGACGTGGCAGAGACGCAGTATTTT; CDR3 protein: CASTKVDVAETQYF
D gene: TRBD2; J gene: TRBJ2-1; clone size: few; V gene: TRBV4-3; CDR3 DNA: TGCGCCAGCAGCCAAGGGACTAGCATGCAGTTCTTC; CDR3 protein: CASSQGTSMQFF
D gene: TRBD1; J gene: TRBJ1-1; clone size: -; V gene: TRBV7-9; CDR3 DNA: TGTGCCAGCAGCTCCTACAGGGGTGGCACTGAAGCTTTCTTT; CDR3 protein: CASSSYRGGTEAFF
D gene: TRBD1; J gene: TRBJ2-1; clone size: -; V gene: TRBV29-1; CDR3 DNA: TGCAGCGTTGGACACTGGACAGGCCTCTGGTGGCAGTTCTTC; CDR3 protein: CSVGHWTGLWWQFF
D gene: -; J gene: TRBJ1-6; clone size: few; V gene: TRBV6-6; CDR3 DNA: TGTGCCAGCAGTAACCGGGCCTTTAATTCACCCCTCCACTTT; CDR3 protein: CASSNRAFNSPLHF
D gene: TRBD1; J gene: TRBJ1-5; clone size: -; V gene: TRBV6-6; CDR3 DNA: TGTGCCAGCAGTTACTCGGCTGAACAGGGGCAGCCCCAGCATTTT; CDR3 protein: CASSYSAEQGQPQHF
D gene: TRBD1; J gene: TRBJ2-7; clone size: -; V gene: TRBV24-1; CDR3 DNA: TGTGCCACCAGTGATTCCGTGACAGGGGTGGCCGAGCAGTACTTC; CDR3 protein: CATSDSVTGVAEQYF
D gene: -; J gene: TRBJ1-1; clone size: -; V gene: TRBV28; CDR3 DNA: TGTGCCAGCAGTTCGCCCCCGGGAGGCACTGAAGCTTTCTTT; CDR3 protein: CASSSPPGGTEAFF
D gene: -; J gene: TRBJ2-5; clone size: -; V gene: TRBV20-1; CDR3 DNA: TGCAGTGCTAGACCCCCGGGCTATGTACGGCGCGAGACCCAGTACTTC; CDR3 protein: CSARPPGYVRRETQYF
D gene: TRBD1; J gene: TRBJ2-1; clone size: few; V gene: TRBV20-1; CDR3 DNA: TGCAGTGCTCGAGCTACAGGGGATGAGCAGTTCTTC; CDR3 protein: CSARATGDEQFF
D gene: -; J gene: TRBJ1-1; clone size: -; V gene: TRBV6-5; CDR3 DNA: TGTGCCAGCAGTTACTTCGGGGCCCTGGACACTGAAGCTTTCTTT; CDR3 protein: CASSYFGALDTEAFF
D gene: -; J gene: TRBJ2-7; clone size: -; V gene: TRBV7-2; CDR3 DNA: TGTGCCAGCAGCCTACCGGGGGGCGACGAGCAGTACTTC; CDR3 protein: CASSLPGGDEQYF
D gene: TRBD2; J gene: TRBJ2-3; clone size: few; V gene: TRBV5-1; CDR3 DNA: TGCGCCAGCAGCTTGGAGGGGGGACTAGCGCCAGATACGCAGTATTTT; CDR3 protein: CASSLEGGLAPDTQYF
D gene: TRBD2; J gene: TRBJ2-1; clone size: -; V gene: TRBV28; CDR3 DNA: TGTGCCAGCAGTTCACCGACTAGCGGGTGGAATGAGCAGTTCTTC; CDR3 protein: CASSSPTSGWNEQFF
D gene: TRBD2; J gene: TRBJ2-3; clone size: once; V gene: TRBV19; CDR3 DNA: TGTGCCAGTAGTATAGATACCCCCGGACTAGCGGGGTTAGATACGCAGTATTTT; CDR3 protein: CASSIDTPGLAGLDTQYF
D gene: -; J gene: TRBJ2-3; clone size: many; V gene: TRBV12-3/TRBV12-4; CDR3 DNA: TGTGCCAGCAGTGGCGGCTGGGCAGGGGAGGCAGATACGCAGTATTTT; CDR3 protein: CASSGGWAGEADTQYF
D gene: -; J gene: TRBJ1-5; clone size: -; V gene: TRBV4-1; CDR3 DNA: TGCGCCAGCAGCCAAGAATTCGGGGGCTATCAGCCCCAGCATTTT; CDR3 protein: CASSQEFGGYQPQHF
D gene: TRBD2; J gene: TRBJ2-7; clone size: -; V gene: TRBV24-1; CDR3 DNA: TGTGCCACCAGTGATGGGACTAGCGGGAGAAGCTGGTACGAGCAGTACTTC; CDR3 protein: CATSDGTSGRSWYEQYF
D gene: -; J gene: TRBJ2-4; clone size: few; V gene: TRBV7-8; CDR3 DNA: TGTGCCAGCATCCAACCAGGACTACTTTCTGGTGAGCAGTACTTC; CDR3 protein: CASIQPGLLSGEQYF
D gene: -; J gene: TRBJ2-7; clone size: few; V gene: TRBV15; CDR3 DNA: TGTGCCACCAGCAGAGATCTCAGCTCCTACGAGCAGTACTTC; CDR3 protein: CATSRDLSSYEQYF
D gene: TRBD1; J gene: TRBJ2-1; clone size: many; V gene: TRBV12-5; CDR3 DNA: TGTGCTAGTGGTGCAAACGCGGGGGGACAGGGGTACAATGAGCAGTTCTTC; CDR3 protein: CASGANAGGQGYNEQFF
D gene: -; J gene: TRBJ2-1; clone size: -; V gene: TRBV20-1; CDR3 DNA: TGCAGTGCTAGTGTAAACTACAATGAGCAGTTCTTC; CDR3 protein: CSASVNYNEQFF
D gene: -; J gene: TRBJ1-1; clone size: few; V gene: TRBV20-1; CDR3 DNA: TGCAGTGCTAAAACCCTCGGACGGGGAATGAACACTGAAGCTTTCTTT; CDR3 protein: CSAKTLGRGMNTEAFF
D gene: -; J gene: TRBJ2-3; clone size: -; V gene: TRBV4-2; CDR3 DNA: TGTGCCAGCAGCCAAGCTGTCGGGGAGAGCACAGATACGCAGTATTTT; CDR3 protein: CASSQAVGESTDTQYF
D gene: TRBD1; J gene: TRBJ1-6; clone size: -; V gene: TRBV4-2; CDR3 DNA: TGTGCCAGCAGCCAAGAAACTACACGACAGGGGATGGAATCACCCCTCCACTTT; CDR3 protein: CASSQETTRQGMESPLHF
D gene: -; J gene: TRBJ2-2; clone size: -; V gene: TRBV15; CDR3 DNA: TGTGCCACCAGCAGAGATCGATCGCTGGGCGCGGTTGCCGGGGAGCTGTTTTTT; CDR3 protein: CATSRDRSLGAVAGELFF
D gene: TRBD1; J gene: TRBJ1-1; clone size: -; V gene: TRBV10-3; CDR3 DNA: TGTGCCATCAGACCCAAGGGGGCGTACACTGAAGCTTTCTTT; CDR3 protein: CAIRPKGAYTEAFF
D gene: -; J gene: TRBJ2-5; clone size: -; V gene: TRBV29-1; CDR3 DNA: TGCAGCGTTGGGCAGGGCTCCGGGGAGCAGTACTTC; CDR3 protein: CSVGQGSGEQYF
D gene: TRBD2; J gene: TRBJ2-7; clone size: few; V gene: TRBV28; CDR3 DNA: TGTGCCAGCAGTAGACTAGCGGGAGCAGGGGAGCAGTACTTC; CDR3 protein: CASSRLAGAGEQYF
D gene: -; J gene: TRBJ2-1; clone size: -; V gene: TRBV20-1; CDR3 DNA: TGCAGTGCTGAAGAAGATAAGCAGTTCTTC; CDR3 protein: CSAEEDKQFF
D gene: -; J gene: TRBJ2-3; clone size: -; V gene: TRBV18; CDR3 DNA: TGTGCCAGCTCACCAAGCTTTTCACGAAGTACCTATACACAGTATTTT; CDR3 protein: CASSPSFSRSTYTQYF
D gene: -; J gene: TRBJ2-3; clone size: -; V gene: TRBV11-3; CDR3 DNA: TGTGCCAGCAGCTTAGAGCGGAGCAACACAGATACGCAGTATTTT; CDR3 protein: CASSLERSNTDTQYF
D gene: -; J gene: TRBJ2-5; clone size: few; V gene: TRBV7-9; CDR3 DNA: TGTGCCAGCAGCTTAGCCGCAGGAGAGGGCTTGCGAGAGACCCAGTACTTC; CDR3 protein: CASSLAAGEGLRETQYF
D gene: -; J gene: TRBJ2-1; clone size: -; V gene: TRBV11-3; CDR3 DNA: TGTGCCAGCAGCTTAGACAACTACGACGATGAGCAGTTCTTC; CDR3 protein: CASSLDNYDDEQFF
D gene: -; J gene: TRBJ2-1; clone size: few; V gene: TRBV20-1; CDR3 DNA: TGCAGTGCTAGAGATCTTGCGGCCTACTCCTACAATGAGCAGTTCTTC; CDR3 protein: CSARDLAAYSYNEQFF